This T cell receptor (beta chain) stems from a study of cytomegalovirus exposure and HLA in healthy donors. PCR primers comprised 60 Vbeta and 13 Jbeta primers. Assay: immunoSEQ multiplex PCR; the TCRdb copy retains only in-frame clones and omits some. The table lists about 150,000 clones, about two thirds of them singletons. Though probably carrying unrecorded immune exposures, donors were nominally healthy at sampling. This CDR3 region has 13 residues. Per germline, CDR1 SGHAT and CDR2 FQNNGV. Trimming took off 5 bases at V and 4 bases at J, with 11 bases between the two ends. The chain combines TRBV11-2 with TRBJ1-1; D is unresolved. The sequence was collected from a man in his thirties or forties in good health and CMV-seropositive. Sequencing was performed on PBMCs. The CDR3: CASSRQIGTEAFF. CDR3 bases: TGTGCCAGCAGCCGTCAGATTGGCACTGAAGCTTTCTTT.